The entry below describes one TCR beta chain. What it binds is not known. The sample belongs to a study of cytomegalovirus exposure and HLA in healthy donors. Study results and limitations: In vitro assays verified that three CMV-associated chains recognized CMV antigens specifically.

PCR primers comprised 60 Vbeta and 13 Jbeta primers. Clones were sequenced by immunoSEQ multiplex PCR, and TCRdb holds only the in-frame ones, with some missing. The profile covers 130,000 to 150,000 clones, with around 83% appearing a single time and less than 1.5% taken by the ten largest. CDR1 and CDR2 from the germline V gene are SNHLY and FYNNEI. This CDR3 spans 15 amino acids. Trimming took 6 bases from V and 2 from J, leaving 17 bases between them. Donors had nominal health at sampling but likely had unrecorded immune exposures. The source of this sequence is a male donor in good health and CMV-seropositive. The chain has TRBV2 and TRBJ2-7, with D perhaps matching TRBD2 (7 bases). Sequencing was performed on PBMCs. In nucleotides, the CDR3 is TGTGCCAGCAGATCCTCGGGGGGCCGTACCTACGAGCAGTACTTC. This translates into CASRSSGGRTYEQYF.